A selection of T cell receptor beta chains follows, all from one sample in a study of blood T cell repertoires in COVID-19. Here immunoSEQ multiplex PCR was the method, and the copy in TCRdb shows in-frame clones only, minus some. Among hundreds of thousands of clones listed, approximately 86% were seen once. Source material: peripheral blood. Source of these receptors: a woman of 80 years or more with active or convalescent COVID-19. Each CDR3 is given without its conserved first and last residue. The order of the fields is V gene, D gene, J gene, CDR3 length, CDR3 protein. The D gene is left open where the match is weak.

TRBV5-1,TRBD1,TRBJ1-4,13,ASNDPGQGGEKLF
TRBV29-1,NA,TRBJ2-5,14,SVGVVGADTQETQY
TRBV5-1,NA,TRBJ2-5,12,ASSLGTDFLGQY
TRBV2,NA,TRBJ2-5,12,ASRTVAAQETQY
TRBV28,TRBD1,TRBJ1-5,13,ASSLTGGNYQPQH
TRBV28,TRBD1,TRBJ1-2,15,ASSFGAGGLSIYGYT
TRBV12-3/TRBV12-4,NA,TRBJ1-1,10,ASSLLTPEAF
TRBV5-8,TRBD2,TRBJ2-1,15,ASSHRLAGGVYNEQF
TRBV2,NA,TRBJ1-3,9,ASSRVNTIY
TRBV9,NA,TRBJ1-2,13,ASSGGDSMSGGYT
TRBV5-5,TRBD1,TRBJ2-1,11,ASSLRQGREQF
TRBV18,TRBD2,TRBJ2-1,15,ASSPPTSGGLDNEQF
TRBV3-1/TRBV3-2,TRBD1,TRBJ2-1,12,ASSQGQGKDEQF
TRBV4-1,NA,TRBJ1-5,12,ASSQDYSNQPQH
TRBV5-1,NA,TRBJ2-1,11,ASSVQGWDEQF
TRBV10-3,TRBD1,TRBJ1-3,13,AISESTGRVNTIY
TRBV20-1,TRBD2,TRBJ2-1,16,SASSAGALAGGYNEQF
TRBV3-1/TRBV3-2,NA,TRBJ2-3,11,ASSQEGLRSQY
TRBV18,TRBD1,TRBJ1-1,11,ASSPGQGYEAF
TRBV3-1/TRBV3-2,NA,TRBJ1-3,13,ASSQTPSSGNTIY